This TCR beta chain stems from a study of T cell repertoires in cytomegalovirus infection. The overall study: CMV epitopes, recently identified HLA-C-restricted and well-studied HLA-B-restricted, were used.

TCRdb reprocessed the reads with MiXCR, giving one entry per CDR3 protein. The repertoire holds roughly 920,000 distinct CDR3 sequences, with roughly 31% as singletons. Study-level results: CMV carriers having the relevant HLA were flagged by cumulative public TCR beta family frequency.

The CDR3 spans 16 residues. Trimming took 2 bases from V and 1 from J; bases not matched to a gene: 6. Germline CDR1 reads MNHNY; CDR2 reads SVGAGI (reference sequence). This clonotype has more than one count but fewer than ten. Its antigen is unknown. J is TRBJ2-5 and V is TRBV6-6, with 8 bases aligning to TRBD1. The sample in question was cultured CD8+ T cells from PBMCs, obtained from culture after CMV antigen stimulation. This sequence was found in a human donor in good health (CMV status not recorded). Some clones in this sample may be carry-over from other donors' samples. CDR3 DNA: TGTGCCAGCAGTTACCCGGACAGGGTGATCCAAGAGACCCAGTACTTC. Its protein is CASSYPDRVIQETQYF.